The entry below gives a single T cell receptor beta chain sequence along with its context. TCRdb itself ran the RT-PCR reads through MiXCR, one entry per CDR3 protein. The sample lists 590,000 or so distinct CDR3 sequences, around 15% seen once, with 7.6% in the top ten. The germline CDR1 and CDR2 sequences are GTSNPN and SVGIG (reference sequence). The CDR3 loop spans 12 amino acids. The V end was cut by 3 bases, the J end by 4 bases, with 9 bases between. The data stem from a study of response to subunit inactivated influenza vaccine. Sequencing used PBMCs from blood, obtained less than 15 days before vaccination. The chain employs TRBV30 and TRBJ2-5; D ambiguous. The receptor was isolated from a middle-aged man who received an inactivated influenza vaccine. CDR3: CAWSSGGETQYF. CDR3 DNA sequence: TGTGCCTGGAGCTCGGGTGGAGAGACCCAGTACTTC. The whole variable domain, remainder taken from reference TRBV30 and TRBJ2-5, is SQTIHQWPATLVQPVGSPLSLECTVEGTSNPNLYWYRQAAGRGLQLLFYSVGIGQISSEVPQNLSASRPQDRQFILSSKKLLLSDSGFYLCAWSSGGETQYFGPGTRLLVL.